This record concerns one TCR beta chain sequence. Treatment of the sample: randomized to nivolumab then ipilimumab (arm A) or the reverse (arm B). Sorted cells were live CD3+CD8+, lacking CD19 and CD56, from PBMCs. The data are from a study of sequential checkpoint blockade in melanoma. Study context: Randomization was 1:1 between first-line nivolumab→ipilimumab and ipilimumab→nivolumab. After both sequences, patients received maintenance nivolumab.

The protocol was immunoSEQ multiplex PCR, while the TCRdb copy is restricted to in-frame clones and leaves out a portion. The table includes 15,000 to 20,000 clones, around 94% detected once. CDR3 size: 18 residues. The TCR was taken from a human donor with melanoma. Material: CD8+ T cells sorted from blood (inferred from file names), obtained from a patient given nivolumab and ipilimumab in sequence. The chain joins TRBV12-2 to TRBJ2-7; the D segment call TRBD2 is taken from the table without a DNA check. TRBV12-2 is described as a pseudogene. As DNA, the CDR3 is TGTGCAAGTCGCGGAAACTTCGCCGGGACTAGCGGCCCCTACGAGCAGTACTTC. Protein sequence: CASRGNFAGTSGPYEQYF.